Each of the 27 T cell receptor beta chains below was sequenced from the same sample in a study of T-cell memory formation after mild COVID-19. TCRdb reprocessed the 5' RACE reads with MiXCR, giving one entry per CDR3 protein. The table records 110,000 to 150,000 distinct CDR3 sequences, approximately 26% of them present only once. Sequencing input: PBMCs or a T cell subset sorted from them (not recorded which). These receptor sequences come from an adult woman who had mild COVID-19 (a few samples of this study predate the infection). Cell type and time point are not known.

A few counts support this clonotype. The rearrangement joins TRBV7-9 to TRBJ1-2; no clear D. Germline-derived CDR1 and CDR2 are SEHNR and FQNEAQ (reference sequence). V lost 2 bases and J lost 8, with 15 bases in between. The CDR3 has 14 residues. Here the CDR3 DNA reads TGTGCCAGCAGCTTACCCGTGAACGAACAAGGCTACACCTTC. This encodes CASSLPVNEQGYTF.

This clonotype has a handful of counts. The V call is TRBV20-1, the J call TRBJ1-2; perhaps TRBD1 as D (6 bases). This CDR3 is built from 13 residues. Germline V gene data show CDR1 as DFQATT and CDR2 as SNEGSKA (reference sequence). V was clipped by 6 bases and J by 10 bases, with 21 bases between them. DNA of the CDR3: TGCAGTGCGAGAAACAGGGAGCTGGGGTCCTACACCTTC. Amino acids: CSARNRELGSYTF.

This clonotype was counted many times. CDR3 loop: CATSDTDKGGKETQYF. Here the CDR3 DNA reads TGTGCCACCAGTGACACTGACAAGGGGGGTAAAGAGACCCAGTACTTC. The chain carries TRBV24-1 and TRBJ2-5; the D call may be TRBD1 or TRBD2 (6 bases each). V shed 4 bases and J shed 3 bases, with 17 bases lying between them. Germline lookup yields CDR1 KGHDR and CDR2 SFDVKD. The CDR3 sequence is 16 residues long.

The chain has TRBV7-6 and TRBJ2-7, with 14 bases matching TRBD2. J lost 7 bases, V lost 0 bases, and 5 bases had no gene match. There are 16 residues in the CDR3. Germline V CDR1 and CDR2: SGHVS, FNYEAQ. The CDR3 nucleotides are TGTGCCAGCAGCTTAGCTGGACTAGCGGGAGGATGGGAGCAGTACTTC. Translating it yields CASSLAGLAGGWEQYF.

The V gene is TRBV12-3 or TRBV12-4, the J gene TRBJ1-1, with TRBD1 matching 7 bases. V shed 4 bases, J shed 3 bases, and the junction held 17 bases outside the gene matches. This CDR3 contains 18 residues. Written as DNA, the CDR3 is TGTGCCAGCAGTTCAACGAGCCGGTTGGGACAGAGGGACACTGAAGCTTTCTTT. Translating it yields CASSSTSRLGQRDTEAFF.

This clonotype was observed many times. The chain carries TRBV4-1 and TRBJ1-1; 9 nucleotides line up with TRBD1. Per germline, CDR1 MGHRA and CDR2 YSYEKL. The CDR3 length is 14 residues. V dropped 3 bases and J dropped 1; count of bases not matched to a gene: 0. CDR3 sequence (DNA): TGCGCCAGCAGCCAGGGACAGGGGAACACTGAAGCTTTCTTT. This gives the protein CASSQGQGNTEAFF.

In this sample, this clonotype turned up a few times. This sequence joins TRBV27 and TRBJ1-5; a possible D gene is TRBD1 (6 bases). Trimming cost V 6 bases and J 7 bases, with 16 bases left between them. The CDR3 runs to 14 residues. Germline assignment: CDR1 MNHEY and CDR2 SMNVEV (reference sequence). The DNA of the CDR3 is TGTGCCAGCAGCTTACAGGGTCTGAAGCAGCCCCAGCATTTT. It is translated as CASSLQGLKQPQHF.

This CDR3 is CASSTELRDIRPGAQYF. The CDR3 nucleotides are TGTGCCAGCAGCACGGAGCTCCGGGACATCCGTCCAGGGGCGCAGTATTTT. The V and J genes are TRBV7-6 and TRBJ2-3; TRBD1 might be the D (6 bases). The CDR3 contains 17 residues. Trimming took off 5 bases at V and 10 bases at J, with 28 bases between the two ends. Germline V CDR1 and CDR2: SGHVS, FNYEAQ.

The chain employs TRBV6-5 and TRBJ2-1; 10 bases map to TRBD2. The CDR3 sequence is 14 residues long. J lost 4 bases, V lost 6 bases, and 3 bases had no gene match. The germline gives CDR1 MNHEY, CDR2 SVGAGI. CDR3: CASSYSGRYNEQFF. The CDR3 DNA sequence: TGTGCCAGCAGCTATAGCGGGAGGTACAATGAGCAGTTCTTC.

This clonotype was seen more than once but under ten times. V gene TRBV7-2 combines with J gene TRBJ1-4, with 8 bases that match TRBD1. Per germline, CDR1 SGHTA and CDR2 FQGNSA. This CDR3 region has 15 residues. V lost 4 bases, J lost 7 bases, and 8 bases stayed unmatched. The CDR3: CASSSTGGLGEKLFF. The CDR3 DNA is TGTGCCAGCAGCTCTACAGGGGGTTTGGGTGAAAAACTGTTTTTT.

J is TRBJ2-1 and V is TRBV12-3 or TRBV12-4; 8 nucleotides line up with TRBD2. The V and J ends lost 6 bases and 1 base, in that order; junction bases with no gene match: 11. This CDR3 is built from 17 residues. The CDR3, as DNA: TGTGCCAGCAGCTCCGAATCGCGGGAGGCGTCCTACAATGAGCAGTTCTTC. It encodes CASSSESREASYNEQFF.

This clonotype has only a few counts. V gene TRBV12-3 or TRBV12-4 combines with J gene TRBJ2-7; no clear D gene. V lost 5 bases and J 7 bases, leaving 9 bases between the germline ends. The CDR3 consists of 11 residues. The CDR3 nucleotides are TGTGCCAGCAGTACATCGACGGAGCAGTACTTC. This sequence encodes CASSTSTEQYF.

The sample holds a few counts of this clonotype. V is TRBV20-1 and J is TRBJ2-7; D unclear. V shed 2 bases and J shed 3 bases, with 5 bases lying between them. CDR3 length: 11 amino acids. Germline CDR1 and CDR2: DFQATT and SNEGSKA (reference sequence). The CDR3 loop reads CSARIGYEQYF. The CDR3 DNA sequence: TGCAGTGCTAGAATTGGCTACGAGCAGTACTTC.

This clonotype was counted between two and nine times. The V call is TRBV7-9, the J call TRBJ2-2; 7 bases agree with TRBD1. The CDR3 contains 18 residues. The ends lost 5 bases at V and 0 bases at J; junction bases unmatched: 12. CDR1 is SEHNR, CDR2 FQNEAQ, per germline (reference sequence). The CDR3 sequence: CASSPQTGSSPNTGELFF. As DNA, the CDR3 is TGTGCCAGCAGCCCGCAGACAGGGAGCTCTCCGAACACCGGGGAGCTGTTTTTT.

This clonotype was recorded a few times. The chain recombines TRBV5-1 with TRBJ2-3; 8 bases are shared with TRBD1. The CDR3 runs 13 residues. Looked up from germline, CDR1 is SGHRS and CDR2 is YFSETQ. The V segment lost 3 bases and the J segment 3 bases; nucleotides outside the gene matches: 0. CDR3 protein: CASSWDRTDTQYF. The CDR3 region has the DNA TGCGCCAGCAGCTGGGACAGGACAGATACGCAGTATTTT.

V gene TRBV29-1 combines with J gene TRBJ2-1; D may be TRBD2 (5 bases). Germline V gives CDR1 SQVTM, CDR2 ANQGSEA. Trimming removed 7 bases at V and 6 bases at J, with 13 bases between. This CDR3 region has 12 residues. In DNA, the CDR3 is TGCAGCGCCCCACGGACTCCCAATGAGCAGTTCTTC. This translates into CSAPRTPNEQFF.

This sequence joins TRBV27 and TRBJ2-7; 7 bases fit TRBD2. V gave up 5 bases and J gave up 3 bases; unmatched junction bases: 7. The CDR3 extends over 14 amino acids. Germline CDR1 is MNHEY and CDR2 is SMNVEV (reference sequence). CDR3 loop: CASSRSGVSYEQYF. DNA for the CDR3: TGTGCCAGCAGTCGGAGCGGGGTTAGCTACGAGCAGTACTTC.

J is TRBJ1-1 and V is TRBV20-1; D not certain. The V end was cut by 0 bases, the J end by 4 bases, with 12 bases between. Germline CDR1 and CDR2: DFQATT and SNEGSKA (reference sequence). The CDR3 covers 14 residues. This CDR3 is CSARDWQQLTEAFF. Written as DNA, the CDR3 is TGCAGTGCTAGAGATTGGCAACAGCTCACTGAAGCTTTCTTT.

This clonotype was counted a few times. The chain has TRBV7-8 and TRBJ1-5; 11 positions match TRBD1. The V and J ends lost 4 bases and 7 bases, in that order; junction bases with no gene match: 3. The germline V gene has CDR1 SGHVS and CDR2 FQNEAQ. The CDR3 runs 14 residues. CDR3 in DNA: TGTGCCAGCAGCTCGGACAGGGGGCTGCAGCCCCAGCATTTT. Protein product: CASSSDRGLQPQHF.

The chain links TRBV5-1 to TRBJ2-1, with 8 positions matching TRBD2. This CDR3 has 15 residues. Germline V gene lookup returns CDR1 SGHRS and CDR2 YFSETQ. Germline trimming cut 0 bases from V and 2 bases from J; bases unmatched to any gene: 1. The CDR3 sequence: CASSLDGRAYNEQFF. The CDR3, as DNA: TGCGCCAGCAGCTTGGACGGGAGGGCCTACAATGAGCAGTTCTTC.

The rearrangement joins TRBV24-1 to TRBJ2-5, with unresolved D. CDR1 is KGHDR and CDR2 is SFDVKD in the germline V gene. The CDR3 sequence is 14 residues long. V lost 0 bases and J 2 bases, leaving 6 bases between the germline ends. This CDR3 is CATSDLGTQETQYF. The CDR3 region has the DNA TGTGCCACCAGTGATTTGGGTACACAAGAGACCCAGTACTTC.

This rearrangement joins TRBV29-1 to TRBJ2-2; 9 positions agree with TRBD1. CDR1 is SQVTM, CDR2 ANQGSEA, per germline. V was clipped by 7 bases and J by 6 bases; unmatched bases: 12. The CDR3 runs to 15 residues. The DNA of the CDR3 is TGCAGCGCATCCCCCCGGACAGGGGATCCCGGGGAGCTGTTTTTT. Its protein product is CSASPRTGDPGELFF.

The genes are TRBV7-9 and TRBJ1-2; D is unresolved. This CDR3 has 16 amino acids. The V end lost 4 bases, the J end lost 0 bases, and 15 bases lay between the germline ends. Germline assignment: CDR1 SEHNR and CDR2 FQNEAQ (reference sequence). The CDR3 reads CASSYPTDITNYGYTF. The CDR3 region has the DNA TGTGCCAGCAGCTATCCGACGGATATAACTAACTATGGCTACACCTTC.

This clonotype was seen a handful of times. V and J are TRBV14 and TRBJ1-1; 12 bases map to TRBD1. With V trimmed by 1 base and J by 3 bases, 3 bases remained unmatched. Germline assignment: CDR1 SGHDN and CDR2 FVKESK. The CDR3 contains 16 residues. The CDR3, as DNA: TGTGCCAGCAGCCAAGCGGGACAGGGGGCGGACACTGAAGCTTTCTTT. Translated, it gives CASSQAGQGADTEAFF.

There are a few counts of this clonotype. This chain joins TRBV6-5 and TRBJ2-1, with 12 bases identical to TRBD2. The CDR3 length is 16 residues. Germline V lookup: CDR1 MNHEY, CDR2 SVGAGI. Germline trimming cut 2 bases from V and 6 bases from J; bases unmatched to any gene: 5. CDR3 DNA: TGTGCCAGCAGTTACGAACCTAGCGGGAGGGCCAATGAGCAGTTCTTC. Translation: CASSYEPSGRANEQFF.

The chain recombines TRBV20-1 with TRBJ1-5, with a tentative D call TRBD1 (6 bases). Germline lookup yields CDR1 DFQATT and CDR2 SNEGSKA (reference sequence). Trimming took 0 bases from V and 3 from J, leaving 18 bases between them. This CDR3 is 17 amino acids long. CDR3 nucleotides: TGCAGTGCTAGAGATGCCCAGTTCAGGGGCGACAATCAGCCCCAGCATTTT. It codes for CSARDAQFRGDNQPQHF.

The chain couples TRBV19 to TRBJ1-2, with 7 bases that match TRBD1. J lost 3 bases, V lost 4 bases, and 11 bases had no gene match. The CDR3 totals 16 residues. The germline gives CDR1 LNHDA, CDR2 SQIVND (reference sequence). The CDR3 loop is CASSTDAGTAYYGYTF. The CDR3 nucleotides read TGTGCCAGTAGTACAGATGCCGGGACAGCATACTATGGCTACACCTTC.